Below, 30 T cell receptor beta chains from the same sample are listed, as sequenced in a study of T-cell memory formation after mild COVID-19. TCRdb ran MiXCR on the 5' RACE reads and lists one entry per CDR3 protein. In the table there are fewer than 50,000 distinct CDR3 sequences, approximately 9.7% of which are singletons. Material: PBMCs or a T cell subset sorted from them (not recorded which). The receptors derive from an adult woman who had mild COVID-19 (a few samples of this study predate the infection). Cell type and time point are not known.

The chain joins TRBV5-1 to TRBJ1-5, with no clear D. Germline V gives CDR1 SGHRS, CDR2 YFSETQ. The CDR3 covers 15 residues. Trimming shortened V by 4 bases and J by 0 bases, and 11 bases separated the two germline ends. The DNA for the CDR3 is TGCGCCAGCAGCCCCCGCGGTGATAGCAATCAGCCCCAGCATTTT. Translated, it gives CASSPRGDSNQPQHF.

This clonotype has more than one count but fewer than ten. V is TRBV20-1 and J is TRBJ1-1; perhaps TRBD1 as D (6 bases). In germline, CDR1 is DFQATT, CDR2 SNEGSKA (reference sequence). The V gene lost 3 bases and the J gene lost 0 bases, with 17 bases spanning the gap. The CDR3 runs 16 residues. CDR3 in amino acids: CSASGQGLSVNTEAFF. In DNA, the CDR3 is TGCAGTGCTAGTGGGCAGGGGCTCAGTGTGAACACTGAAGCTTTCTTT.

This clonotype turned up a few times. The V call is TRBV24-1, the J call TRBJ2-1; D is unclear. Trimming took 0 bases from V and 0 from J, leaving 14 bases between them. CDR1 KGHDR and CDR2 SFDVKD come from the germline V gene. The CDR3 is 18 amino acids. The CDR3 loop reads CATSDLPGSASSYNEQFF. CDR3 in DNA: TGTGCCACCAGTGATTTGCCCGGTTCCGCAAGCTCCTACAATGAGCAGTTCTTC.

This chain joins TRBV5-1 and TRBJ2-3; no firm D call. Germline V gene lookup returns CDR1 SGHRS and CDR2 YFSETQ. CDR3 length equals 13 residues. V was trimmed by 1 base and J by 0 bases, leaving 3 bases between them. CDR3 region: CASSLRSTDTQYF. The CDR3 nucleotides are TGCGCCAGCAGCTTGCGAAGCACAGATACGCAGTATTTT.

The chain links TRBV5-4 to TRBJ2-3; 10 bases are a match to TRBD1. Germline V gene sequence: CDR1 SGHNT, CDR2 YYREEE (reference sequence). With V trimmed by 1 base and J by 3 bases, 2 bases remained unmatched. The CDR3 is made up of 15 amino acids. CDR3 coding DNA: TGTGCCAGCAGCTTGCGACAGGGGGCGACAGATACGCAGTATTTT. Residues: CASSLRQGATDTQYF. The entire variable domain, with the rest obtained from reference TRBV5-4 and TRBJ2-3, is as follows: ETGVTQSPTHLIKTRGQQVTLRCSSQSGHNTVSWYQQALGQGPQFIFQYYREEENGRGNFPPRFSGLQFPNYSSELNVNALELDDSALYLCASSLRQGATDTQYFGPGTRLTVL.

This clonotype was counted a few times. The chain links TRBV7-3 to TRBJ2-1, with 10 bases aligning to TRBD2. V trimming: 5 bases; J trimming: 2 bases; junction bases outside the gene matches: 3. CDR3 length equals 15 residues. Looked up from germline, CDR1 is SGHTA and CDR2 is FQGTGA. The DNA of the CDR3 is TGTGCCAGCAGCCCCAGCGGGGGGGCCTACAATGAGCAGTTCTTC. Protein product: CASSPSGGAYNEQFF.

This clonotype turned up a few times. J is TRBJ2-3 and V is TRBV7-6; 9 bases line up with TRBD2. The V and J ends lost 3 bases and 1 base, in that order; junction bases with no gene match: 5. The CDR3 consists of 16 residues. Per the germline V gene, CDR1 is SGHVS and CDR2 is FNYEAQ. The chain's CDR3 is CASSLGTSLRTDTQYF. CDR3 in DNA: TGTGCCAGCAGCTTGGGGACTAGCCTCCGCACAGATACGCAGTATTTT.

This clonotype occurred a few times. The CDR3 here is CASSSSGRVAADTQYF. The CDR3 DNA follows: TGCGCCAGCAGCTCCTCAGGTAGGGTAGCGGCAGATACGCAGTATTTT. The gene calls are TRBV5-1 and TRBJ2-3; the D gene is possibly TRBD2 (6 bases). The CDR3 loop spans 16 amino acids. CDR1 and CDR2 (germline): SGHRS, YFSETQ. Trimming pared 3 bases from V and 4 bases from J, leaving 18 bases between.

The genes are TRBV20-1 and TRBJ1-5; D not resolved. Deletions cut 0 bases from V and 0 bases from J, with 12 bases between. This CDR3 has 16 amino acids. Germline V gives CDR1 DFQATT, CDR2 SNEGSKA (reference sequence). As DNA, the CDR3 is TGCAGTGCTAGAGAGATCGACGTGTATAGCAATCAGCCCCAGCATTTT. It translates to CSAREIDVYSNQPQHF.

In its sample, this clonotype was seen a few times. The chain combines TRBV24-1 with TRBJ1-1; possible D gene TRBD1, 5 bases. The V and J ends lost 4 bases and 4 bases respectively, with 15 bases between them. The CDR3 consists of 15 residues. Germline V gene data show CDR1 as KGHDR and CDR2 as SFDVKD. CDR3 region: CATSEGGEVSTEAFF. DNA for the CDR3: TGTGCCACCAGTGAGGGAGGGGAAGTGAGCACTGAAGCTTTCTTT.

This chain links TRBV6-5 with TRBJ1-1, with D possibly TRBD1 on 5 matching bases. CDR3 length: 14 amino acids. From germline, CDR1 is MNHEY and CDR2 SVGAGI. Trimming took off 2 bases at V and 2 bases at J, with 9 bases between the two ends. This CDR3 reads CASSYGGGNTEAFF. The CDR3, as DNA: TGTGCCAGCAGTTACGGGGGAGGTAACACTGAAGCTTTCTTT.

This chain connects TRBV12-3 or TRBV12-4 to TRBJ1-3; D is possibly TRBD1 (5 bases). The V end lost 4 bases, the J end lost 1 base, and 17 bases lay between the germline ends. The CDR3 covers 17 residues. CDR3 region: CASSSGTWLRSGNTIYF. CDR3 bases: TGTGCCAGCAGTTCCGGGACCTGGCTTCGATCTGGAAACACCATATATTTT.

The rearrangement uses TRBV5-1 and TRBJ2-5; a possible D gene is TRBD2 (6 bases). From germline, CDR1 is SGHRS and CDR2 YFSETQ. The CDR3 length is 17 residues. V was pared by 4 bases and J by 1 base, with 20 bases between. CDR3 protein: CASSPPRAGFSQETQYF. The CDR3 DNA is TGCGCCAGCAGCCCCCCCCGCGCGGGGTTTAGCCAAGAGACCCAGTACTTC. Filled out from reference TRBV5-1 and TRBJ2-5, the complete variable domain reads KAGVTQTPRYLIKTRGQQVTLSCSPISGHRSVSWYQQTPGQGLQFLFEYFSETQRNKGNFPGRFSGRQFSNSRSEMNVSTLELGDSALYLCASSPPRAGFSQETQYFGPGTRLLVL.

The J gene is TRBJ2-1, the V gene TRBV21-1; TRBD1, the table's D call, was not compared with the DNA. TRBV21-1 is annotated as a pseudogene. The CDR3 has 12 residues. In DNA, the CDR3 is TGTGCCAGCTCAACCGGGGGGGATGAGCAGTTCTTC. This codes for CASSTGGDEQFF.

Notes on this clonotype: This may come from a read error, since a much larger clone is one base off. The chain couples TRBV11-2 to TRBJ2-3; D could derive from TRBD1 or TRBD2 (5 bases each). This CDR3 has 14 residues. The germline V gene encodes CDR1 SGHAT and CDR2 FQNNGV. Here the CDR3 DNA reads TGTGCCAGCAGCTCCCCTAGCAGGGCCGATACGCAGTGTTTT. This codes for CASSSPSRADTQCF.

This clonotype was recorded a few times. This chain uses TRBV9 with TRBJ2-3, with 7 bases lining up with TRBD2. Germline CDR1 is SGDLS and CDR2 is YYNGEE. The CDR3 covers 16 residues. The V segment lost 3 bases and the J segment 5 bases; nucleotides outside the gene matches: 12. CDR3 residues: CASSAKWREYIDTQYF. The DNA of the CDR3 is TGTGCCAGCAGCGCCAAGTGGCGGGAGTACATAGATACGCAGTATTTT.

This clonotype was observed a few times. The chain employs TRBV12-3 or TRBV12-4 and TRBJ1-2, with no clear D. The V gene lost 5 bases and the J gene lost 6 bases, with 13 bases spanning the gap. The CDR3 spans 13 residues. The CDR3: CASSPLRIDGYTF. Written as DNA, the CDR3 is TGTGCCAGCAGTCCTCTTCGAATCGATGGCTACACCTTC.

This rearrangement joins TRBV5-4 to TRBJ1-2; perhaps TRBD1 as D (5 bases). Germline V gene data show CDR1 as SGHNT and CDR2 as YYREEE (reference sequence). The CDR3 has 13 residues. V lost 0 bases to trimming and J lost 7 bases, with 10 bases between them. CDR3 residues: CASSLVGGGGYTF. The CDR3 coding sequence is TGTGCCAGCAGCTTGGTTGGGGGTGGTGGCTACACCTTC.

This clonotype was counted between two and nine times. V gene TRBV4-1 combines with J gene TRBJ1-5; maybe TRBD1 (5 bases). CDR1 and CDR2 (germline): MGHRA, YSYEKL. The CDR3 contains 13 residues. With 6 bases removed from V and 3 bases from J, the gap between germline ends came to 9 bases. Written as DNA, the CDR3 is TGCGCCAGCAGACAGGATTTCAATCAGCCCCAGCATTTT. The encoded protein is CASRQDFNQPQHF.

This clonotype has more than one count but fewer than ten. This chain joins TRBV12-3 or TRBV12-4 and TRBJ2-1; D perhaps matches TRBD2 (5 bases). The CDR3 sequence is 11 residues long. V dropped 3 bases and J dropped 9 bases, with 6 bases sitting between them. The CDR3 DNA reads TGTGCCAGCAGTTTCGGGATTGAGCAGTTCTTC. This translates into CASSFGIEQFF.

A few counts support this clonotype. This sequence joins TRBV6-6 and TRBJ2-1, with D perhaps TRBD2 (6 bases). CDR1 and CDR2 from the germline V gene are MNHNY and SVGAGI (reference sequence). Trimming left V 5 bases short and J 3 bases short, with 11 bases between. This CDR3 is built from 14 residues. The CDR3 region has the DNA TGTGCCAGCAGTAGCCTAGCGAACTACAATGAGCAGTTCTTC. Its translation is CASSSLANYNEQFF.

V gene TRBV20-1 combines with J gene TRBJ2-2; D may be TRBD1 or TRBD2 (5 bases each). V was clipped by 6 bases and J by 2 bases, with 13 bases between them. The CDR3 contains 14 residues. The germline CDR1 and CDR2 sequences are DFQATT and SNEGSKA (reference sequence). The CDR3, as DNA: TGCAGTGCCATGGGGACCACAAACACCGGGGAGCTGTTTTTT. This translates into CSAMGTTNTGELFF.

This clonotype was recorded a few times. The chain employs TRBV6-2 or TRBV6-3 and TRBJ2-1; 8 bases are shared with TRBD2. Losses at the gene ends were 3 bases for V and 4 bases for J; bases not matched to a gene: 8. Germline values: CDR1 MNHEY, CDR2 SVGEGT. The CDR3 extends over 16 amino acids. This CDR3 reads CASSYRDPGGYNEQFF. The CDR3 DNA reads TGTGCCAGCAGTTATCGGGACCCGGGGGGGTACAATGAGCAGTTCTTC.

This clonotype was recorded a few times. CDR3 sequence (DNA): TGTGCCAGCAGCTTAGCGGATTTTTTAGCGGGAACCGAGCAAGAGACCCAGTACTTC. This codes for CASSLADFLAGTEQETQYF. The chain has TRBV7-8 and TRBJ2-5; 8 bases line up with TRBD2. Germline V gene sequence: CDR1 SGHVS, CDR2 FQNEAQ. The CDR3 has 19 residues. V dropped 0 bases and J dropped 2; count of bases not matched to a gene: 14.

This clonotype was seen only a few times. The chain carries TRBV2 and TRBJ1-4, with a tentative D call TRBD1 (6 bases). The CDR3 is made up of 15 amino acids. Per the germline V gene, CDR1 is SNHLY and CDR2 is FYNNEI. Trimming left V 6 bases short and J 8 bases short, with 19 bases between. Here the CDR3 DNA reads TGTGCCAGCAGCGTACAGGGTCTAGAAGGAGAAAAACTGTTTTTT. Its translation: CASSVQGLEGEKLFF.

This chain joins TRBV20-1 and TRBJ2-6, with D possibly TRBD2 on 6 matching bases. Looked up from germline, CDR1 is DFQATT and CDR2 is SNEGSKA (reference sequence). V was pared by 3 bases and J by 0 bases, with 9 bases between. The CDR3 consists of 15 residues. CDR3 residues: CSASGGASGANVLTF. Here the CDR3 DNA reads TGCAGTGCTAGTGGAGGGGCCTCTGGGGCCAACGTCCTGACTTTC.

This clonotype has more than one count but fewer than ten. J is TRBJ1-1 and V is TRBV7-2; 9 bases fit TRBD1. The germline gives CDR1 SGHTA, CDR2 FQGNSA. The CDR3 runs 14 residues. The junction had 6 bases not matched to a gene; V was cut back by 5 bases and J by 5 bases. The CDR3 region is CASSRDRGGTEAFF. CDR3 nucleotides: TGTGCCAGCAGCCGAGACAGGGGGGGTACTGAAGCTTTCTTT.

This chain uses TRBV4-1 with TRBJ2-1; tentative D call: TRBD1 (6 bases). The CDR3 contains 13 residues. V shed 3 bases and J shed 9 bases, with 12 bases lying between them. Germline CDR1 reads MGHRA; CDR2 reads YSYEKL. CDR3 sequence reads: CASSQGARGEQFF. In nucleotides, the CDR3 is TGCGCCAGCAGCCAGGGGGCTAGGGGTGAGCAGTTCTTC.

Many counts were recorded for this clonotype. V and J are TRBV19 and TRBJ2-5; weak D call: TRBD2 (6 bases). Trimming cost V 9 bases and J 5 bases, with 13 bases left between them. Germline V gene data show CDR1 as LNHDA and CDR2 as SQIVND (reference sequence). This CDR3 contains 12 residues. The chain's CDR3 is CASGLSGETQYF. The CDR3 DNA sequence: TGTGCCAGCGGACTAAGCGGGGAGACCCAGTACTTC.

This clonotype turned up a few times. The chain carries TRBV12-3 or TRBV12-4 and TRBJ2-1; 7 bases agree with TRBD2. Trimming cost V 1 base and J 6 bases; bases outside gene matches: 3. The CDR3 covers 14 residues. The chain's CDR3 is CASSLGGSINEQFF. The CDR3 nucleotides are TGTGCCAGCAGTTTAGGCGGGAGTATCAATGAGCAGTTCTTC.